This entry concerns a single TCR beta chain. Its antigen is currently unknown. Germline CDR1 reads MNHEY; CDR2 reads SMNVEV (reference sequence). Trimming took 0 bases from V and 4 from J, leaving 6 bases between them. The length of the CDR3 is 13 residues. The data derive from a study of vaccination effects on CD4 cells after COVID-19. About the study: Sample provision by two convalescent patients occurred 16 days and one week before vaccination.

TCRdb keeps only in-frame clones here, not all; method: immunoSEQ multiplex PCR. The repertoire holds about 64,000 clones, with 72% as singletons. Having been cultured for roughly 11 days, the cells underwent CD4+ T cell isolation. The V call is TRBV27, the J call TRBJ1-2; D is unclear. Sample: CD4+ T cells from PBMCs cultured without peptide, taken before COVID-19 vaccination. The receptor was derived from a human donor who had a prior SARS-CoV-2 infection. In DNA, the CDR3 is TGTGCCAGCAGTTTATCGGGTACCTATGGCTACACCTTC. Translated: CASSLSGTYGYTF.